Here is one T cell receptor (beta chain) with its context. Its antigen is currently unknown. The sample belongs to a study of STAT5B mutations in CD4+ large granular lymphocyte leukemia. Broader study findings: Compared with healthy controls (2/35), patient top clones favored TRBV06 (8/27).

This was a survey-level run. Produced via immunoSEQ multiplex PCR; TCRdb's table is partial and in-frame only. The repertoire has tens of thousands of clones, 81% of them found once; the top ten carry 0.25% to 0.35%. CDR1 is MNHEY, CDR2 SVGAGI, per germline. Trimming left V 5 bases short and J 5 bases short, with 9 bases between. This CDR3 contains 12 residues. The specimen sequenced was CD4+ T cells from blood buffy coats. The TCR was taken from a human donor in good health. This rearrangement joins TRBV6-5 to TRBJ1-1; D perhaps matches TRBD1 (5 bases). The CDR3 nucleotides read TGTGCCAGCAGTGGGGGAGTTACTGAAGCTTTCTTT. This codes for CASSGGVTEAFF.